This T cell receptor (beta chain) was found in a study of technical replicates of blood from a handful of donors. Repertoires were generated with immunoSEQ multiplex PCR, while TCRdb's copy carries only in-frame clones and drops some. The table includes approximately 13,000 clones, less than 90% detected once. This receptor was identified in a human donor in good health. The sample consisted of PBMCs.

The CDR3 DNA reads as TGCGCCAGCAGTGGACAGGCCAATGAGCAGTTCTTC. Protein product: CASSGQANEQFF. V and J are TRBV10-1 and TRBJ2-1, with D possibly TRBD1 on 6 matching bases. The germline V gene encodes CDR1 WNHNN and CDR2 SYGVQD (reference sequence). V gave up 4 bases and J gave up 6 bases, with 7 bases separating them. The CDR3 has 12 amino acids.